This T cell receptor (beta chain) emerged from a study of blood T cell repertoires in COVID-19 (dated by TCRdb to 2020 to 2021). Notes on the research overall: Samples from collaborators originated in the United States, Italy and Spain and spanned both the acute and convalescent phases of COVID-19. The prospective study material was composed of cDNA or gDNA derived from T cells, B-cell-depleted T cells, or PBMCs. The dataset comprised deeply sampled blood TCRbeta repertoires from subjects exposed to, actively infected with, or recovered from COVID-19. A freely available public database, intended as a resource for researchers studying the immune response to SARS-CoV-2, is where the repertoires were released. The samples were drawn from two sources: the first 160 participants of the ongoing ImmuneRACE study, and 1,254 subjects contributed by 6 global collaborators. The sample metadata nearly always contained a de-identified subject ID, COVID-19 status, age in years and sex. Where HLA class I and class II types were available, the types were taken from metadata supplied by the sample provider, not from assay-based typing.

Findings and caveats that apply to the study as a whole: The amount of clinical and demographic metadata varied by source and participant and was provided uncurated.

Regarding this clone: Which antigen it targets is not known. Base qualities are missing; no much larger clone stands one base away.

TCRbeta CDR3 regions were amplified from genomic DNA using the immunoSEQ Assay, a bias-controlled multiplex PCR. As for how the authors treated the data: The number of nucleated cells in each sample was estimated by amplification of reference gene primers within the assay. To quantify the absolute abundance of each unique TCRbeta CDR3 rearrangement, sequence reads were collapsed and filtered. For each sample, productive Simpson clonality was calculated as the square root of Simpson's diversity index across productive rearrangements. TCRdb stores this immuneACCESS table with in-frame sequences only. Part of the clones is absent; in the studies checked, under half of the shortfall reflects unresolved V genes, and no reason is known for the rest. That table gives V, J and clone size, and the DNA gave D and trimming. This sample gives approximately 400,000 clones in total; about 89% of them show up just once. The ten largest account for around 1.2% of the sample.

Each collaborating institution followed its own protocols to collect whole blood in K2EDTA tubes. For TCRbeta analysis, collaborators shipped samples as frozen whole blood, isolated PBMCs, or DNA extracted from either of those sample types. V is clipped by 5 bases and J by 1 base, and the sequence between their germline boundaries is 11 bases long. Its CDR3 holds 14 amino acids, cysteine through phenylalanine. Just the 42-base CDR3 DNA is kept, in frame starting at base 1. Taken from the germline V gene (reference sequence), the CDR1 and CDR2 loops are LNHDA and SQIVND. Sequencing input: peripheral blood. The chain uses TRBV19 and TRBJ1-1, with the D gene uncertain. The origin of this receptor is a man between 40 and 49 years old with acute or convalescent COVID-19. For the CDR3, the sequence is CASSGRRKNTEAFF. The nucleotide sequence is TGTGCCAGTAGTGGGAGGAGAAAGAACACTGAAGCTTTCTTT. Extended through the reference TRBV19 and TRBJ1-1 proteins, this CDR3 yields the full variable domain: DGGITQSPKYLFRKEGQNVTLSCEQNLNHDAMYWYRQDPGQGLRLIYYSQIVNDFQKGDIAEGYSVSREKKESFPLTVTSAQKNPTAFYLCASSGRRKNTEAFFGQGTRLTVV.